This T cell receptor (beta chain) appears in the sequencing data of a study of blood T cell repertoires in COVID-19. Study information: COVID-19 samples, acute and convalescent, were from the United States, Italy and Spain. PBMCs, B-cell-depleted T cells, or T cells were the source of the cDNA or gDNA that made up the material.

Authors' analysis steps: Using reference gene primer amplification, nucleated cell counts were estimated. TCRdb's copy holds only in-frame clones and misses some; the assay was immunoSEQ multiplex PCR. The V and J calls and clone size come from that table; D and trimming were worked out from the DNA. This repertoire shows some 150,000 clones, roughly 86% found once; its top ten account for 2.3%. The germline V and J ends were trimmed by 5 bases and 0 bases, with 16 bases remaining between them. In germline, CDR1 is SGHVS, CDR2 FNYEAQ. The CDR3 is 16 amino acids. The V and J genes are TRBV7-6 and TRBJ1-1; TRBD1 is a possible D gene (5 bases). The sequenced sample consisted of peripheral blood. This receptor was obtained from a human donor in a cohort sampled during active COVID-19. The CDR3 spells CASSPTLREVNTEAFF. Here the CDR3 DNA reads TGTGCCAGCAGCCCTACACTCAGGGAGGTGAACACTGAAGCTTTCTTT.